Following are 3 T cell receptor beta chains from one sample sequenced in a study of shared T cell receptors in the human thymus. Sequencing used immunoSEQ multiplex PCR; TCRdb keeps in-frame clones, though not all of them. The sample contains over 60,000 clones, nearly 95% of which appear only once. Sequencing was performed on thymocytes. The receptors shown here come from a human donor.

The V call is TRBV5-1, the J call TRBJ2-6, with 7 bases aligning to TRBD1. V lost 4 bases and J lost 1; bases outside the gene matches: 8. This CDR3 is built from 17 residues. Germline V gives CDR1 SGHRS, CDR2 YFSETQ. The CDR3 protein is CASSAGTARSGANVLTF. The DNA for the CDR3 is TGCGCCAGCAGCGCCGGGACAGCGAGATCTGGGGCCAACGTCCTGACTTTC.

This rearrangement joins TRBV14 to TRBJ2-6, with 11 bases that match TRBD1. There are 22 residues in the CDR3. CDR1 is SGHDN, CDR2 FVKESK, per germline. V shed 0 bases and J 1 base; nucleotides not matched to a gene: 14. The CDR3 DNA sequence: TGTGCCAGCAGCCAAGAAGTAAAGGGACAGGGGGGCCCTCATTCTGGGGCCAACGTCCTGACTTTC. It is translated as CASSQEVKGQGGPHSGANVLTF.

V usage is TRBV6-1 and J usage is TRBJ1-2, with no clear D. V was cut by 3 bases and J by 0 bases, with 11 bases left in between. Germline V gene lookup returns CDR1 MNHNS and CDR2 SASEGT. This CDR3 is built from 15 residues. The CDR3 coding sequence is TGTGCCAGCAGTGAGTCAGCGACCCCTAACTATGGCTACACCTTC. It is translated as CASSESATPNYGYTF.